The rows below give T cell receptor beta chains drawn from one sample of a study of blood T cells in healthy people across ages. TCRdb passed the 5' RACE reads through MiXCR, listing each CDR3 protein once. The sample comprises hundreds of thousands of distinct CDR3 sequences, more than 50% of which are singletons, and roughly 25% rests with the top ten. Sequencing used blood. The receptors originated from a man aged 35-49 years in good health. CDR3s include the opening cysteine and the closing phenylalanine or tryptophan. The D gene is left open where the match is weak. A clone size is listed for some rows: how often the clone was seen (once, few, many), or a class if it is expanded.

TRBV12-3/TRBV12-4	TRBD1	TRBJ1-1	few	TGTGCCAGCAGTCTCCCGGGACAGGGGAAGGACACTGAAGCTTTCTTT	CASSLPGQGKDTEAFF
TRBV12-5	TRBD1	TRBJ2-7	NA	TGTGCTAGTGGGGACAGGAACTACGAGCAGTACTTC	CASGDRNYEQYF
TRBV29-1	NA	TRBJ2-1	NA	TGCAGCGTTGAAAGGGGCGAAAATGAGCAGTTCTTC	CSVERGENEQFF
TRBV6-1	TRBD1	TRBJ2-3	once	TGTGCCAGCAGCCCATACCGGGACAGGTCAGATACGCAGTATTTT	CASSPYRDRSDTQYF
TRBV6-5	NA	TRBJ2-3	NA	TGTGCCAGCAGTCGAACTGAGTCTAGCACAGATACGCAGTATTTT	CASSRTESSTDTQYF
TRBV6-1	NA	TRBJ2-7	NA	TGTGCCAGCAAGGATCCAGGGGCCTCCTACGAGCGGTACTTC	CASKDPGASYERYF
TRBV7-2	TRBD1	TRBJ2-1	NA	TGTGCCAGCAGCTGGGGGGACAGGTACAATGAGCAGTTCTTC	CASSWGDRYNEQFF
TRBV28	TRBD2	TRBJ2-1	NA	TGTGCCAGCAGTTTGACTAGCGTAAGCTCCTACAATGAGCAGTTCTTC	CASSLTSVSSYNEQFF
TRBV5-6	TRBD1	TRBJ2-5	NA	TGTGCCAGCAAGACCGGGACAGGGGACTCTTGGGAGACCCAGTACTTC	CASKTGTGDSWETQYF
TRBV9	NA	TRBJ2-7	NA	TGTGCCAGCAGCCCCCGGTTGACAGATGACTACGAGCAGTACTTC	CASSPRLTDDYEQYF
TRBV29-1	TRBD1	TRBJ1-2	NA	TGCAGCGTGACCGGGACAGAGGGCCGGAGTGGCTACACCTTC	CSVTGTEGRSGYTF
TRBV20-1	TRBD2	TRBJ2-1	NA	TGCAGTGCTAGGCGGACTAGCGGAGGCTACAATGAGCAGTTCTTC	CSARRTSGGYNEQFF
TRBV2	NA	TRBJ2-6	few	TGTGCCAGCAGTGACGGGACGGCCCGCTCTGGGGCCAACGTCCTGACTTTC	CASSDGTARSGANVLTF
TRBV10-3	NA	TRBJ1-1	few	TGTGCCATCAGTGAACTACAGGGATCGAACACTGAAGCTTTCTTT	CAISELQGSNTEAFF
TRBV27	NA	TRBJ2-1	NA	TGTGCCAGCAGTCCGAATCTGTACAATGAGCAGTTCTTC	CASSPNLYNEQFF
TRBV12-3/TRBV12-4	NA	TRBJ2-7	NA	TGTGCCAGCAGTTCTAGCTACAATGAGCAGTACTTC	CASSSSYNEQYF
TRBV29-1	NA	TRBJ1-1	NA	TGCAGCGCTTCACCCGGGTGGCATGAATTGGTCACTGAAGCTTTCTTT	CSASPGWHELVTEAFF
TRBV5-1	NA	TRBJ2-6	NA	TGCGCCAGCAGCCTGGAAAGGGGCAGGGTTGGGGCTGGGGCCAACGTCCTGACTTTC	CASSLERGRVGAGANVLTF
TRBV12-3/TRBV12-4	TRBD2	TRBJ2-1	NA	TGTGCCAGCAGTTCGAGACTAGCTGGTGAGCAGTTCTTC	CASSSRLAGEQFF
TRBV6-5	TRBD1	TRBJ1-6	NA	TGTGCCAGCAGTAACTATATGACAGGGACAGAAACACCCCTCCACTTT	CASSNYMTGTETPLHF
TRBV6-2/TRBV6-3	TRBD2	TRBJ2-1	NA	TGTGCCAGCAGTTCTCTGAGGATTAAGAGCGGGGGCTCCTACAATGAGCAGTTCTTC	CASSSLRIKSGGSYNEQFF
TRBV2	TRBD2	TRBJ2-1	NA	TGTGCCAGCAGTGAAGGGGCCACTAGCGGGGCGTATGAGCAGTTCTTC	CASSEGATSGAYEQFF
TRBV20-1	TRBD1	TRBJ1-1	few	TGCAGTGCTAGAGGGGACAGCAAGAACACTGAAGCTTTCTTT	CSARGDSKNTEAFF
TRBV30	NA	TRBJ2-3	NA	TGTGCCTGGAGTGAGAAAGATACGCAGTATTTT	CAWSEKDTQYF
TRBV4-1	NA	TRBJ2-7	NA	TGCGCCAGCAGCCAAGAGGCCACCTGGCTCTACGAGCAGTACTTC	CASSQEATWLYEQYF
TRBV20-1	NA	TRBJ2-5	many	TGCAGTGCTAGAGATCTTCGGTGGGAGTCAGAGACCCAGTACTTC	CSARDLRWESETQYF
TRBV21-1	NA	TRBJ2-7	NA	TGTGTCAGCAGCAAAGAGTATCAGGGCTACGAGCAGTACTTC	CVSSKEYQGYEQYF
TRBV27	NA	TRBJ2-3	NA	TGTGCCAGCAGTTGGCCTGGAGCGTCTAGCACAGATACGCAGTATTTT	CASSWPGASSTDTQYF
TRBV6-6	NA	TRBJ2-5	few	TGTGCCATCGCGGGGCCCAGTGAGACCCAGTACTTC	CAIAGPSETQYF
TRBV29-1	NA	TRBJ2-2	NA	TGCAGCGTTGAAGCCTCCGGGACGGGGAACACCGGGGAGCTGTTTTTT	CSVEASGTGNTGELFF
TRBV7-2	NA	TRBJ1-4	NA	TGTGCCAGCACCGACTTCAATAATGAAAAACTGTTTTTT	CASTDFNNEKLFF
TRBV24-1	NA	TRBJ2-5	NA	TGTGCCACCAGCAGAGGAGCCGGGGGTCAAGAGACCCAGTACTTC	CATSRGAGGQETQYF
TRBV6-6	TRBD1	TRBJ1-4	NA	TGTGCCAGCCGACCGACAGGGGGCACTAATGAAAAACTGTTTTTT	CASRPTGGTNEKLFF